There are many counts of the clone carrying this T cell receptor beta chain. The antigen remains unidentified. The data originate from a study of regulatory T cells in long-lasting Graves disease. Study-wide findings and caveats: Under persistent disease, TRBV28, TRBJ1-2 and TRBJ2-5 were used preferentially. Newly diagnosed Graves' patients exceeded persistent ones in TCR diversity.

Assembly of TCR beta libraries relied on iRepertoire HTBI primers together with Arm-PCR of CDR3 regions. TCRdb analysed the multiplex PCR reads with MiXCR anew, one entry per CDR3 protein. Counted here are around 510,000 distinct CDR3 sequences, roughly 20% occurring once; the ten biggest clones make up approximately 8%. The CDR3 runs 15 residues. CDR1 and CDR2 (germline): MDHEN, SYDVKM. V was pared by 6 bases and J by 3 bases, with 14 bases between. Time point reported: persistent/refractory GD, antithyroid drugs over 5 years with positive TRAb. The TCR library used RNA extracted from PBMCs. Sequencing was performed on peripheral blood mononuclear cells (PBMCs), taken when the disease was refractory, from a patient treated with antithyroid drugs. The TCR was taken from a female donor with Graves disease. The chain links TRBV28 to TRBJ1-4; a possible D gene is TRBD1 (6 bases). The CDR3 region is CASRPPGHANEKLFF. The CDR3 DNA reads TGTGCCAGCAGACCTCCGGGACATGCTAATGAAAAACTGTTTTTT.